These 2 T cell receptor beta chains share one sample of origin, sequenced in a study of T cells after yellow fever vaccination. A single record per CDR3 protein comes from TCRdb applying MiXCR to the 5' RACE reads. This table has roughly 500,000 distinct CDR3 sequences, over 15% appearing once. Material: PBMCs, obtained 15 days after the yellow fever booster vaccination. The receptors shown here come from a man aged 25 to 45 who received the YFV17D yellow fever vaccine.

This clonotype was seen only a few times. This chain connects TRBV28 to TRBJ2-2; possibly TRBD1 for D (6 bases). V lost 7 bases, J lost 6 bases, and 18 bases lay in between. The CDR3 covers 15 residues. CDR1 and CDR2 from the germline V gene are MDHEN and SYDVKM. The DNA of the CDR3 is TGTGCCAGCAATCCCCCAGGGGTTTCTGCCGGGGAGCTGTTTTTT. Amino acid sequence: CASNPPGVSAGELFF. The variable domain in full, with the rest retrieved from reference TRBV28 and TRBJ2-2, is DVKVTQSSRYLVKRTGEKVFLECVQDMDHENMFWYRQDPGLGLRLIYFSYDVKMKEKGDIPEGYSVSREKKERFSLILESASTNQTSMYLCASNPPGVSAGELFFGEGSRLTVL.

V and J are TRBV14 and TRBJ2-7, with no clear D. The length of the CDR3 is 14 residues. Trimming cost V 4 bases and J 6 bases, with 16 bases left between them. In germline, CDR1 is SGHDN, CDR2 FVKESK. CDR3 sequence: CASSPMLPSGEQYF. For the CDR3, the DNA is TGTGCCAGCAGCCCGATGCTCCCCTCGGGCGAGCAGTACTTC.